The subject of this entry is one TCR beta chain. This clone appeared a single time. The antigen this receptor binds is unknown. No base quality values were provided; no much bigger clone lies one nucleotide off. This record belongs to a study of blood T cell repertoires in COVID-19 (dated by TCRdb to 2020 to 2021). At the level of the whole study: Collaborator samples came from the United States, Italy and Spain and covered acute and convalescent phases of COVID-19. Where HLA class I and class II types were available, the types were taken from metadata supplied by the sample provider, not from assay-based typing. A de-identified subject ID, COVID-19 status, age in years and sex were almost always included in the sample metadata. Samples were obtained from the ongoing ImmuneRACE study (first 160 participants) and from over 1,000 subjects provided by 6 global collaborators. Deeply sampled blood TCRbeta repertoires from subjects exposed to, actively infected with, or recovered from COVID-19 were included in the dataset. A freely available public database, intended as a resource for researchers studying the immune response to SARS-CoV-2, is where the repertoires were released. The prospective study material was composed of cDNA or gDNA derived from T cells, B-cell-depleted T cells, or PBMCs.

The collaborating institutions used their own protocols to collect whole blood in K2EDTA tubes. For TCRbeta analysis, collaborators shipped samples in one of three forms: frozen whole blood, isolated PBMCs, or DNA extracted from either of those sample types. TCRbeta CDR3 regions were amplified from genomic DNA by means of the immunoSEQ Assay, a bias-controlled multiplex PCR. Regarding the original processing steps: The number of nucleated cells in each sample was estimated by amplification of reference gene primers within the assay. To quantify the absolute abundance of each unique TCRbeta CDR3 rearrangement, sequence reads were collapsed and filtered. Productive Simpson clonality was computed per sample as the square root of Simpson's diversity index over productive rearrangements. In TCRdb, the immuneACCESS table is reduced to in-frame sequences with V and J assigned. These tables do not hold every clone; where another copy was compared, an unresolved V gene accounts for under half, and the others remain unexplained. The V and J calls and the clone size are those of that table, but D and trimming were determined from the DNA. A total of fewer than 100,000 clones appear in this sample, roughly 80% of them only once. Roughly 11% of the sample is taken by the ten largest.

Inclusive of the bounding cysteine and phenylalanine, the CDR3 is 16 residues long. Only the CDR3 region is kept as DNA, spanning 48 bases read in frame from base 1. CDR1 and CDR2 are drawn from the germline V gene: SGHVS, FQNEAQ. Trimming removed 5 bases from V and 1 base from J; the gene matches leave 7 bases unexplained. Study-wide findings and limitations: How much clinical and demographic metadata was included differed by source and by participant, and the metadata was provided uncurated.

The TCR was taken from a man aged 45-65 years with acute or convalescent COVID-19. Sequenced sample: peripheral blood. The receptor chain draws on TRBV7-8 and TRBJ2-7; a stretch of 11 junction bases matches TRBD2. The CDR3 reads as follows: CASSPTGTSGSYEQYF. Read as DNA, the sequence is TGTGCCAGCAGCCCGACCGGGACTAGCGGTTCCTACGAGCAGTACTTC.